The rows below give T cell receptor beta chains drawn from one sample of a study of blood T cell repertoires in COVID-19. The method was immunoSEQ multiplex PCR; TCRdb's version includes in-frame clones alone and lacks a portion of them. The top ten hold just under 20% of the sample, which has hundreds of thousands of clones, roughly 80% seen once. Material for sequencing was peripheral blood. Receptor source: a man aged 25 to 40 with active or convalescent COVID-19. The CDR3 runs from the conserved cysteine through the conserved F or W. A D gene is named only where the DNA matches it firmly. Clone size is not always given. Where it is, it says once, few, many or a class for expanded clones.

v_gene	d_gene	j_gene	abundance	CDR3nt	CDR3aa
TRBV6-6	NA	TRBJ1-5	NA	TGTGCCAGCAGTCTGGGAGGGTCGGATCAGCCCCAGCATTTT	CASSLGGSDQPQHF
TRBV2	TRBD1	TRBJ2-7	NA	TGTGCCAGCAGTATACCCTCGACAGGGTCCCACTACTACGAGCAGTACTTC	CASSIPSTGSHYYEQYF
TRBV11-2	TRBD1	TRBJ2-7	NA	TGTGCCAGCAGTCACGACAGGGTCGTTGACGAGCAGTACTTC	CASSHDRVVDEQYF
TRBV5-8	NA	TRBJ2-4	NA	TGTGCCAGCAGCCTCCTTGGCGGAGCCAAAAACATTCAGTACTTC	CASSLLGGAKNIQYF
TRBV30	TRBD1	TRBJ1-4	NA	TGTGCCTGGAGTAGAGGACAGGGCCCTGAAAAACTGTTTTTT	CAWSRGQGPEKLFF
TRBV5-3	NA	TRBJ1-2	NA	TGTGCCTACACTCAACGTGGGAGAGGCTACACCTTC	CAYTQRGRGYTF
TRBV21-1	NA	TRBJ2-1	NA	TGTGCCAGCAGCAAAGTAGGACAGGGGTTCAATGAGCAGTTCTTC	CASSKVGQGFNEQFF
TRBV24-1	NA	TRBJ2-6	once	TGTGCCACCATAGTTCCTGGGGCCAACGTCCTGACTTTC	CATIVPGANVLTF
TRBV4-3	NA	TRBJ1-1	NA	TGCGCCAGCAGCCAACTCTCGACAGGTCGGAACACTGAAGCTTTCTTT	CASSQLSTGRNTEAFF
TRBV13	TRBD1	TRBJ2-2	NA	TGTGCCAGCAGCCCCCGGGACAGGGTTGCCGGGGAGCTGTTTTTT	CASSPRDRVAGELFF
TRBV30	TRBD2	TRBJ2-1	NA	TGTGCCTGGAGTGGGACTAGCGGTGGAGGAGAGCAGTTCTTC	CAWSGTSGGGEQFF
TRBV7-6	NA	TRBJ2-7	few	TGTGCCAGCAGCTTCGACAGCTACGAGCAGTACTTC	CASSFDSYEQYF
TRBV6-5	NA	TRBJ1-5	NA	TGTGCCAGCTCAGAAAGGGGAAGCAATCAGCCCCAGCATTTT	CASSERGSNQPQHF
TRBV7-2	NA	TRBJ2-7	few	TGTGCCAGCAGCTTAGTTACCTACGAGCAGTACTTC	CASSLVTYEQYF
TRBV29-1	NA	TRBJ1-4	NA	TGCAGCGTTGTGGGCAGAGCAACTAATGAAAAACTGTTTTTT	CSVVGRATNEKLFF
TRBV7-9	NA	TRBJ1-1	NA	TGTGCCAGCAGAGAGGTCATGAACACTGAAGCTTTCTTT	CASREVMNTEAFF
TRBV27	TRBD2	TRBJ2-1	few	TGTGCCAGCAGTTCCCTAGCGGGGGGCTACAATGAGCAGTTCTTC	CASSSLAGGYNEQFF
TRBV5-1	TRBD1	TRBJ2-7	once	TGCGCCAGCAGCACGGGACAGTACTACGAGCAGTACTTC	CASSTGQYYEQYF
TRBV10-3	NA	TRBJ2-2	NA	TGTGCCATCAGTGACGAGAGGGAGCTGTTTTTT	CAISDERELFF
TRBV7-9	TRBD2	TRBJ2-7	few	TGTGCCAGCAGCGAGACTAGCTTGTACGAGCAGTACTTC	CASSETSLYEQYF
TRBV9	TRBD1	TRBJ1-1	NA	TGTGCCAGCAGCGTAGTAGGGGGCCAAATACCGAACACTGAAGCTTTCTTT	CASSVVGGQIPNTEAFF
TRBV18	TRBD1	TRBJ1-1	NA	TGTGCCAGCTCACCAGGTACAGGGGGCCCTGAAGCTTTCTTT	CASSPGTGGPEAFF
TRBV9	NA	TRBJ2-1	NA	TGTGCCAGCAGCGTAGGTCCATCCAATGAGCAGTTCTTC	CASSVGPSNEQFF
TRBV3-1/TRBV3-2	TRBD1	TRBJ1-6	once	TGTGCCAGCAGCGGACCGGGACAGGGAAACTCACCCCTCCACTTT	CASSGPGQGNSPLHF
TRBV6-2/TRBV6-3	TRBD2	TRBJ2-2	NA	TGTGCCAGCAGTTATTCCGGACTAGCGGGAGTGGTCACCGGGGAGCTGTTTTTT	CASSYSGLAGVVTGELFF
TRBV28	TRBD2	TRBJ2-1	NA	TGTGCCAGCAGGAATAGCGGGGGCTCCTACAATGAGCAGTTCTTC	CASRNSGGSYNEQFF
TRBV18	TRBD1	TRBJ2-5	NA	TGTGCCAGCTCACCACCCTCAATGGGACAGGGAAGAGAGACCCAGTACTTC	CASSPPSMGQGRETQYF
TRBV18	NA	TRBJ1-5	NA	TGTGCCAGCTCACCGGGGGAGGGAGGCCGCAATCAGCCCCAGCATTTT	CASSPGEGGRNQPQHF
TRBV7-9	NA	TRBJ2-7	NA	TGTGCCAGCAGAATCGACAATCACGAGCAGTACTTC	CASRIDNHEQYF
TRBV5-4	TRBD1	TRBJ2-7	NA	TGTGCCAGCAGCTTGGATACAGGGGGATCCTACGAGCAGTACTTC	CASSLDTGGSYEQYF
TRBV27	TRBD2	TRBJ2-3	NA	TGTGCCAGCAGTTTAAGTGGGACTAGCGGGGGGGCGCAGTATTTT	CASSLSGTSGGAQYF